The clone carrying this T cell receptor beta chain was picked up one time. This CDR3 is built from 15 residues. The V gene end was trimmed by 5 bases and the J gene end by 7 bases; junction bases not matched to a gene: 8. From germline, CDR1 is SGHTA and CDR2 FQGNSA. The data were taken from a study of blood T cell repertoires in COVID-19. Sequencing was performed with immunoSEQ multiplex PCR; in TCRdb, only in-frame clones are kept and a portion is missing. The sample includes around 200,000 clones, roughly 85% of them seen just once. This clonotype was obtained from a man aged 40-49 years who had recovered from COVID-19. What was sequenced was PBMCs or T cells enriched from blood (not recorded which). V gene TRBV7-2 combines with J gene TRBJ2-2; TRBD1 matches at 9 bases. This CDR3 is CASSDRDRARGELFF. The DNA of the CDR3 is TGTGCCAGCAGCGACCGGGACAGGGCTCGCGGGGAGCTGTTTTTT.